The 31 T cell receptor beta chains reported below all come from one sample, sequenced in a study of blood T cell repertoires in COVID-19. Some clones are missing from TCRdb's copy, which holds only in-frame ones; the method was immunoSEQ multiplex PCR. Among approximately 50,000 clones listed, 80% to 90% were seen once. The sequencing input was peripheral blood. Every receptor here comes from a human donor in a cohort sampled during active COVID-19.

V gene TRBV20-1 combines with J gene TRBJ1-5, with D perhaps TRBD1 (6 bases). Germline lookup yields CDR1 DFQATT and CDR2 SNEGSKA (reference sequence). Trimming shortened V by 3 bases and J by 5 bases, and 14 bases separated the two germline ends. CDR3 size: 14 residues. The CDR3 reads CSASSGGADQPQHF. CDR3 bases: TGCAGTGCTAGTTCGGGGGGCGCGGATCAGCCCCAGCATTTT.

J is TRBJ1-1 and V is TRBV29-1; 9 positions match TRBD1. Germline lookup yields CDR1 SQVTM and CDR2 ANQGSEA. There are 13 residues in the CDR3. Trimming at V came to 5 bases and at J to 6 bases, leaving 7 bases not matched to a gene. CDR3 nucleotides: TGCAGCGTTACCCGACAGGGGGTGGCTGAAGCTTTCTTT. Protein sequence: CSVTRQGVAEAFF.

The chain has TRBV5-1 and TRBJ2-7; TRBD2 aligns across 7 bases. CDR1 is SGHRS and CDR2 is YFSETQ in the germline V gene. V was clipped by 4 bases and J by 2 bases; unmatched bases: 12. There are 16 residues in the CDR3. CDR3 in amino acids: CASSPGEGVFAYEQYF. CDR3 DNA: TGCGCCAGCAGCCCCGGGGAGGGAGTATTCGCCTACGAGCAGTACTTC.

This clone turned up a few times. The gene calls are TRBV11-3 and TRBJ1-2; TRBD1 is a possible D gene (6 bases). Trimming cost V 6 bases and J 4 bases, with 9 bases left between them. CDR3 size: 12 residues. The germline V gene has CDR1 SGHNT and CDR2 YENEEA. This chain's CDR3 is CASSPRGYGYTF. CDR3 DNA sequence: TGTGCCAGCAGTCCCAGGGGCTATGGCTACACCTTC.

This clone was detected only a few times. This rearrangement joins TRBV18 to TRBJ2-6, with D maybe TRBD2 (5 bases). This CDR3 has 16 amino acids. Germline V lookup: CDR1 KGHSH, CDR2 LQKENI. With 6 bases removed from V and 0 bases from J, the gap between germline ends came to 12 bases. CDR3 residues: CASSLARVSGANVLTF. In DNA form, the CDR3 reads TGTGCCAGCTCTCTAGCTAGGGTCTCTGGGGCCAACGTCCTGACTTTC.

This sequence joins TRBV10-1 and TRBJ2-7; TRBD2 matches at 14 bases. V lost 6 bases, J lost 3 bases, and 7 bases stayed unmatched. The CDR3 is made up of 16 amino acids. The germline gives CDR1 WNHNN, CDR2 SYGVQD (reference sequence). The CDR3 DNA reads TGCGCCAGCAGAGGGACTAGCGGGAGAGTCATCTACGAGCAGTACTTC. Translation: CASRGTSGRVIYEQYF.

The genes are TRBV11-2 and TRBJ2-7; 7 nucleotides agree with TRBD2. V lost 2 bases, J lost 12 bases, and 7 bases stayed unmatched. Germline CDR1 reads SGHAT; CDR2 reads FQNNGV. This CDR3 has 12 residues. Here the CDR3 reads CASSLPLAGLYF. The CDR3 DNA sequence: TGTGCCAGCAGCTTACCTTTAGCGGGTCTGTACTTC.

This chain uses TRBV6-6 with TRBJ2-4; the match to TRBD2 covers 8 bases. The CDR3 sequence is 15 residues long. Germline CDR1 is MNHNY and CDR2 is SVGAGI (reference sequence). Trimming took 7 bases from V and 1 from J; bases not matched to a gene: 6. Written as DNA, the CDR3 is TGTGCCAGCACTAGCGGGCAGGAGGCCAAAAACATTCAGTACTTC. Translating it yields CASTSGQEAKNIQYF.

The chain links TRBV4-1 to TRBJ2-3, with a possible D match to TRBD1 (6 bases). This CDR3 is 16 amino acids long. Germline V gene sequence: CDR1 MGHRA, CDR2 YSYEKL. Trimming removed 3 bases from V and 0 bases from J, with 13 bases in between. As DNA, the CDR3 is TGCGCCAGCAGCCACCCCCCAGGGGACAGCACAGATACGCAGTATTTT. Translated, it gives CASSHPPGDSTDTQYF.

The chain uses TRBV7-3 and TRBJ1-1; D remains unclear. The CDR3 sequence is 16 residues long. Per germline, CDR1 SGHTA and CDR2 FQGTGA. V was pared by 2 bases and J by 0 bases, with 13 bases between. The CDR3 DNA is TGTGCCAGCAGCTTAGTAGGGAGGGCTATGAACACTGAAGCTTTCTTT. This translates into CASSLVGRAMNTEAFF.

The chain couples TRBV10-1 to TRBJ2-7; the D is unclear. This CDR3 region has 13 residues. Trimming shortened V by 0 bases and J by 6 bases, and 9 bases separated the two germline ends. Germline V gene data show CDR1 as WNHNN and CDR2 as SYGVQD (reference sequence). The chain's CDR3 is CASSESQLVEQYF. The CDR3 coding sequence is TGCGCCAGCAGTGAGTCACAGCTGGTCGAGCAGTACTTC.

This clone showed up just once. The chain's CDR3 is CSVIRWTSGRTTDTQYF. The CDR3 DNA reads TGCAGCGTCATCAGGTGGACTAGCGGGAGGACCACAGATACGCAGTATTTT. This chain joins TRBV29-1 and TRBJ2-3; 14 positions agree with TRBD2. CDR1 SQVTM and CDR2 ANQGSEA come from the germline V gene. The V segment lost 6 bases and the J segment 2 bases; nucleotides outside the gene matches: 10. The CDR3 extends over 17 amino acids.

This chain uses TRBV20-1 with TRBJ2-1; D is unresolved. CDR1 and CDR2 (germline): DFQATT, SNEGSKA (reference sequence). The V and J ends lost 3 bases and 6 bases respectively, with 9 bases between them. The CDR3 sequence is 12 residues long. The CDR3 DNA sequence: TGCAGTGCTAGTGCAAGTAGCAATGAGCAGTTCTTC. Translating it yields CSASASSNEQFF.

This chain uses TRBV30 with TRBJ2-3; 13 bases line up with TRBD2. Germline V lookup: CDR1 GTSNPN, CDR2 SVGIG (reference sequence). Germline trimming cut 2 bases from V and 4 bases from J; bases unmatched to any gene: 3. The CDR3 sequence is 15 residues long. The CDR3 nucleotides read TGTGCCTGGAGTAAACTAGCGGGAGGGGCAGATACGCAGTATTTT. It specifies CAWSKLAGGADTQYF.

The genes are TRBV4-3 and TRBJ1-2; TRBD1 agrees at 9 bases. With 0 bases clipped from V and 6 bases from J, the junction kept 2 bases outside the gene matches. Germline values: CDR1 LGHNA, CDR2 YSLEER. This CDR3 region has 14 residues. The CDR3: CASSQEHRGHGYTF. CDR3 in DNA: TGCGCCAGCAGCCAAGAACACAGGGGGCATGGCTACACCTTC.

The chain is built from TRBV7-3 and TRBJ2-1; 11 bases align to TRBD2. The germline V gene encodes CDR1 SGHTA and CDR2 FQGTGA. V trimming: 4 bases; J trimming: 0 bases; junction bases outside the gene matches: 14. This CDR3 comprises 20 residues. CDR3 residues: CASSSQGLPGLADSYNEQFF. The CDR3 nucleotides are TGTGCCAGCAGCTCGCAGGGCCTTCCGGGACTAGCGGACTCCTACAATGAGCAGTTCTTC.

The chain uses TRBV27 and TRBJ1-2, with D maybe TRBD1 (6 bases). The germline gives CDR1 MNHEY, CDR2 SMNVEV (reference sequence). V was clipped by 3 bases and J by 4 bases, with 12 bases between them. This CDR3 has 14 residues. CDR3 region: CASSFRQDRYGYTF. In DNA, the CDR3 is TGTGCCAGCAGTTTTAGACAGGACCGCTATGGCTACACCTTC.

This rearrangement joins TRBV7-2 to TRBJ1-5; D unclear. Germline CDR1 is SGHTA and CDR2 is FQGNSA. V was pared by 5 bases and J by 6 bases, with 11 bases between. The length of the CDR3 is 13 residues. CDR3 DNA: TGTGCCAGCAGCCCGCCAGGAGGTCAGCCCCAGCATTTT. Translation: CASSPPGGQPQHF.

This clone was picked up one time. The V gene is TRBV2, the J gene TRBJ2-7, with 7 positions matching TRBD2. V was clipped by 5 bases and J by 7 bases; unmatched bases: 8. CDR1 SNHLY and CDR2 FYNNEI come from the germline V gene. The CDR3 length is 13 residues. CDR3 DNA sequence: TGTGCCAGCAGTTATCGGGAGGAATTGGAGCAGTACTTC. It encodes CASSYREELEQYF.

The rearrangement uses TRBV18 and TRBJ2-7, with 12 positions matching TRBD1. Germline lookup yields CDR1 KGHSH and CDR2 LQKENI. The CDR3 covers 16 residues. Germline trimming cut 0 bases from V and 7 bases from J; bases unmatched to any gene: 7. Here the CDR3 DNA reads TGTGCCAGCTCACCACCATTGGGGACAGGGGGCCGGGAGCAGTACTTC. The encoded protein is CASSPPLGTGGREQYF.

The chain uses TRBV5-1 and TRBJ1-4; tentatively, D is TRBD1 (6 bases). CDR3 length: 16 amino acids. Deletions cut 4 bases from V and 8 bases from J, with 21 bases between. Germline V gene lookup returns CDR1 SGHRS and CDR2 YFSETQ. As DNA, the CDR3 is TGCGCCAGCAGCCTACCGGGAGGGGGAGTAGGGGAAAAACTGTTTTTT. This sequence encodes CASSLPGGGVGEKLFF.

The sample holds many counts of this clone. This rearrangement joins TRBV9 to TRBJ2-7; TRBD2 aligns across 12 bases. The J segment lost 5 bases and the V segment lost 3 bases, leaving 0 bases of the junction unmatched. Germline V gene sequence: CDR1 SGDLS, CDR2 YYNGEE. The CDR3 is made up of 13 amino acids. For the CDR3, the DNA is TGTGCCAGCAGCGGGACTAGCGGGAACGAGCAGTACTTC. Translation: CASSGTSGNEQYF.

CDR3 region: CASSAGTSRSGELFF. The CDR3 DNA reads TGTGCCAGCAGCGCCGGGACTTCTCGGTCCGGGGAGCTGTTTTTT. The J gene is TRBJ2-2, the V gene TRBV9; the D gene is possibly TRBD2 (6 bases). The germline gives CDR1 SGDLS, CDR2 YYNGEE. The CDR3 has 15 residues. Trimming removed 3 bases from V and 6 bases from J, with 15 bases in between.

The V call is TRBV19, the J call TRBJ2-3; TRBD2 matches at 8 bases. This CDR3 contains 15 residues. The germline CDR1 and CDR2 sequences are LNHDA and SQIVND (reference sequence). J was trimmed by 2 bases and V by 5 bases; bases with no gene match: 6. The CDR3 nucleotides read TGTGCCAGTAGTTCACTGACTAGCGACACAGATACGCAGTATTTT. It encodes CASSSLTSDTDTQYF.

Concerning this clone: A read error may account for a junction end that differs from germline. The CDR3 DNA reads TGCGCCAGCAGTCAATCGAGGCCTGGCTTC. Amino acids: CASSQSRPGF. The chain recombines TRBV23-1 with TRBJ2-4; D ambiguous. TRBV23-1 is reported as an ORF; its role is uncertain. CDR3 size: 10 residues.

The chain couples TRBV3-1 (or the pseudogene TRBV3-2) to TRBJ2-3; weak D call: TRBD2 (5 bases). There are 16 residues in the CDR3. V was pared by 3 bases and J by 2 bases, with 15 bases between. Germline values: CDR1 LGHDT, CDR2 YNNKEL (reference sequence). The CDR3 loop is CASSHTTTNPTDTQYF. The CDR3 coding sequence is TGTGCCAGCAGCCATACGACTACGAACCCCACAGATACGCAGTATTTT.

This clone showed up just once. This chain links TRBV28 with TRBJ1-1; D is unresolved. V lost 5 bases and J lost 1, with 14 bases in between. The CDR3 runs 15 residues. Germline CDR1 is MDHEN and CDR2 is SYDVKM. CDR3 sequence (DNA): TGTGCCAGCAGTCTACCACCCCCCACGAACACTGAAGCTTTCTTT. Encoded protein: CASSLPPPTNTEAFF.

The chain couples TRBV6-2 or TRBV6-3 to TRBJ1-1, with D unresolved. Germline-derived CDR1 and CDR2 are MNHEY and SVGEGT. This CDR3 has 14 residues. The V end was cut by 5 bases, the J end by 0 bases, with 10 bases between. CDR3 bases: TGTGCCAGCAGTCCGGGAGTCATGAACACTGAAGCTTTCTTT. Translated: CASSPGVMNTEAFF.

The chain recombines TRBV6-2 or TRBV6-3 with TRBJ2-1; TRBD2 matches 10 bases. The CDR3 runs 19 residues. Germline-derived CDR1 and CDR2 are MNHEY and SVGEGT. The ends lost 5 bases at V and 1 base at J; junction bases unmatched: 14. The CDR3 is CASSKLAGLPQASYNEQFF. The DNA of the CDR3 is TGTGCCAGCAGTAAACTAGCGGGACTCCCCCAAGCGTCCTACAATGAGCAGTTCTTC.

The chain combines TRBV27 with TRBJ1-5; D is ambiguous. The germline V gene has CDR1 MNHEY and CDR2 SMNVEV (reference sequence). The V end lost 0 bases, the J end lost 2 bases, and 5 bases lay between the germline ends. The length of the CDR3 is 14 residues. The CDR3 region is CASSLSSGNQPQHF. DNA of the CDR3: TGTGCCAGCAGTTTATCTTCAGGCAATCAGCCCCAGCATTTT.

The chain employs TRBV30 and TRBJ2-1, with 8 bases fitting TRBD2. Germline V lookup: CDR1 GTSNPN, CDR2 SVGIG (reference sequence). This CDR3 is 12 amino acids long. The CDR3 DNA is TGTGCTCTCAAGCGGGAGATAGATGAGCAGTTCTTC. As protein: CALKREIDEQFF.